These 32 T cell receptor beta chains share one sample of origin, sequenced in a study of blood T cell repertoires in COVID-19. Sequenced by immunoSEQ multiplex PCR; TCRdb stores in-frame clones only, minus some. The sample lists a few hundred thousand clones, about 81% occurring once. The specimen was peripheral blood. Receptors originate from a woman over 75 with COVID-19, enrolled during active disease.

The chain joins TRBV7-2 to TRBJ1-5; 7 bases align to TRBD1. The CDR3 extends over 15 amino acids. CDR1 and CDR2 from the germline V gene are SGHTA and FQGNSA. Trimming at V came to 0 bases and at J to 2 bases, leaving 1 base not matched to a gene. The CDR3 spells CASSLATGGNQPQHF. The DNA of the CDR3 is TGTGCCAGCAGCTTAGCCACAGGGGGCAATCAGCCCCAGCATTTT.

The chain recombines TRBV9 with TRBJ1-1, with 9 bases identical to TRBD1. The germline V gene encodes CDR1 SGDLS and CDR2 YYNGEE. The CDR3 runs to 14 residues. Trimming removed 4 bases from V and 4 bases from J; junction bases left unmatched: 5. The CDR3 bases are TGTGCCAGCAGCCTCGACAGGGGGGGCACTGAAGCTTTCTTT. Its translation: CASSLDRGGTEAFF.

V and J are TRBV18 and TRBJ2-3; no reliable D call. The ends were cut back, 3 bases at V and 5 bases at J, with 3 bases in the middle. The CDR3 is made up of 11 amino acids. Germline lookup yields CDR1 KGHSH and CDR2 LQKENI. CDR3 nucleotide sequence: TGTGCCAGCTCACCTCAAGATACGCAGTATTTT. Amino acid sequence: CASSPQDTQYF.

The rearrangement uses TRBV5-1 and TRBJ1-1; 7 nucleotides line up with TRBD1. CDR1 SGHRS and CDR2 YFSETQ come from the germline V gene. V dropped 6 bases and J dropped 3; count of bases not matched to a gene: 5. The CDR3 length is 13 residues. The CDR3 loop reads CASKVQGHTEAFF. CDR3 in DNA: TGCGCCAGCAAAGTACAGGGGCACACTGAAGCTTTCTTT.

The chain recombines TRBV6-5 with TRBJ1-1; D not certain. This CDR3 is 11 amino acids long. V lost 6 bases and J 3 bases, leaving 5 bases between the germline ends. Germline CDR1 reads MNHEY; CDR2 reads SVGAGI. The CDR3 coding sequence is TGTGCCAGCAGGAGGGACACTGAAGCTTTCTTT. This sequence encodes CASRRDTEAFF.

V is TRBV2 and J is TRBJ2-1; perhaps TRBD1 as D (6 bases). Germline CDR1 and CDR2: SNHLY and FYNNEI. The CDR3 runs to 13 residues. V was trimmed by 5 bases and J by 10 bases, leaving 15 bases between them. CDR3 amino acids: CASSLQGATEQFF. The CDR3 DNA follows: TGTGCCAGCAGTCTACAGGGTGCTACCGAGCAGTTCTTC.

This sequence joins TRBV5-1 and TRBJ1-6; a possible D gene is TRBD1 (5 bases). CDR1 is SGHRS, CDR2 YFSETQ, per germline. This CDR3 has 14 amino acids. Trimming took off 1 base at V and 7 bases at J, with 9 bases between the two ends. As DNA, the CDR3 is TGCGCCAGCAGCTTGTGGGGGGAGAATTCACCCCTCCACTTT. Amino acids: CASSLWGENSPLHF.

The chain has TRBV2 and TRBJ1-5; unclear D gene. In germline, CDR1 is SNHLY, CDR2 FYNNEI. The CDR3 extends over 14 amino acids. Trimming cost V 6 bases and J 2 bases, with 11 bases left between them. The CDR3, as DNA: TGTGCCAGCAGCCCACTTAGCGGCAATCAGCCCCAGCATTTT. Translation gives CASSPLSGNQPQHF.

This chain joins TRBV28 and TRBJ1-5; 8 bases are shared with TRBD1. Trimming at V came to 2 bases and at J to 7 bases, leaving 7 bases not matched to a gene. Germline V gene lookup returns CDR1 MDHEN and CDR2 SYDVKM. CDR3 length: 15 residues. CDR3 protein: CASSLTTGADQPQHF. Here the CDR3 DNA reads TGTGCCAGCAGTTTAACGACAGGGGCGGACCAGCCCCAGCATTTT.

A single count supports this clone. In nucleotides, the CDR3 is TGTGCCAGCAGTTACTCGCCAGGGGAAACTGAAGCTTTCTTT. This codes for CASSYSPGETEAFF. V is TRBV6-5 and J is TRBJ1-1, with TRBD1 as a possible D gene (6 bases). The CDR3 length is 14 residues. Between the trimmed V and J ends, which lost 0 bases and 5 bases, there was a span of 10 bases. In germline, CDR1 is MNHEY, CDR2 SVGAGI.

J is TRBJ1-1 and V is TRBV30; no reliable D call. Looked up from germline, CDR1 is GTSNPN and CDR2 is SVGIG (reference sequence). This CDR3 is 14 amino acids long. The ends were cut back, 2 bases at V and 0 bases at J, with 10 bases in the middle. CDR3 loop: CAWSSTFMNTEAFF. DNA for the CDR3: TGTGCCTGGAGTTCAACATTCATGAACACTGAAGCTTTCTTT.

The chain has TRBV5-4 and TRBJ2-1; 9 bases align to TRBD2. The CDR3 consists of 16 residues. Unmatched junction bases numbered 11, after V lost 6 bases and J lost 4 bases. Germline CDR1 is SGHNT and CDR2 is YYREEE (reference sequence). CDR3 nucleotides: TGTGCCAGCATCCGGACGGCTACTAGCGGGTACAATGAGCAGTTCTTC. It codes for CASIRTATSGYNEQFF.

V usage is TRBV6-1 and J usage is TRBJ2-2; 9 nucleotides agree with TRBD1. The CDR3 contains 16 residues. CDR1 and CDR2 from the germline V gene are MNHNS and SASEGT. Trimming took 4 bases from V and 9 from J; bases not matched to a gene: 12. CDR3 DNA sequence: TGTGCCAGCAGTGCGCCGACCGGGACAGGGATCCGGGAGCTGTTTTTT. As protein: CASSAPTGTGIRELFF.

As concerns this clone: At the DNA level, this CDR3 is encoded by other sequences in the same sample as well. The gene calls are TRBV5-1 and TRBJ1-1; TRBD1 might be the D (5 bases). V was cut by 0 bases and J by 5 bases, with 11 bases left in between. The length of the CDR3 is 14 residues. The germline CDR1 and CDR2 sequences are SGHRS and YFSETQ. The CDR3 DNA reads TGCGCCAGCAGCTTGGGTGGGGGGGAGACTGAAGCTTTCTTT. Its translation: CASSLGGGETEAFF.

The chain employs TRBV28 and TRBJ2-3; TRBD2 agrees at 11 bases. This CDR3 spans 17 amino acids. Losses at the gene ends were 2 bases for V and 4 bases for J; bases not matched to a gene: 8. Germline CDR1 is MDHEN and CDR2 is SYDVKM. This CDR3 is CASSLVLAGGRADTQYF. CDR3 nucleotide sequence: TGTGCCAGCAGTTTAGTGTTAGCGGGAGGGCGGGCAGATACGCAGTATTTT.

The CDR3 region has the DNA TGTGCCAGTAGTACTTGGGACAGGGGGCTTTCCACCGGGGAGCTGTTTTTT. Its translation is CASSTWDRGLSTGELFF. This chain joins TRBV19 and TRBJ2-2, with 12 bases that match TRBD1. V trimming: 4 bases; J trimming: 4 bases; junction bases outside the gene matches: 7. The germline V gene encodes CDR1 LNHDA and CDR2 SQIVND (reference sequence). The CDR3 has 17 residues.

The chain couples TRBV14 to TRBJ1-1, with D maybe TRBD1 (6 bases). The CDR3 runs to 14 residues. Per germline, CDR1 SGHDN and CDR2 FVKESK. Trimming pared 4 bases from V and 2 bases from J, leaving 11 bases between. The CDR3 reads CASSRRGANTEAFF. In nucleotides, the CDR3 is TGTGCCAGCAGCCGCCGGGGGGCAAACACTGAAGCTTTCTTT.

V and J are TRBV6-1 and TRBJ2-7, with D maybe TRBD2 (5 bases). The CDR3 loop spans 12 amino acids. Germline CDR1 and CDR2: MNHNS and SASEGT. The CDR3 reads CASSESGLTATV. The CDR3 DNA reads as TGTGCCAGCAGTGAGAGCGGACTCACAGCAACCGTC.

The chain uses TRBV30 and TRBJ1-5; D may be TRBD1 (6 bases). Germline CDR1 is GTSNPN and CDR2 is SVGIG (reference sequence). This CDR3 spans 13 amino acids. Trimming left V 1 base short and J 6 bases short, with 10 bases between. In DNA, the CDR3 is TGTGCCTGGAGTGGACAGGCTGGTCAGCCCCAGCATTTT. Its protein is CAWSGQAGQPQHF.

This chain connects TRBV9 to TRBJ2-7; a weak D match, TRBD2 (5 bases). This CDR3 has 15 amino acids. Trimming stripped 2 bases from V and 0 bases from J, with 12 bases between. Germline V gene data show CDR1 as SGDLS and CDR2 as YYNGEE. CDR3 loop: CASSVIPGSSYEQYF. CDR3 DNA sequence: TGTGCCAGCAGCGTCATCCCGGGGAGCTCCTACGAGCAGTACTTC.

This sequence joins TRBV6-2 or TRBV6-3 and TRBJ2-1; 8 bases agree with TRBD2. CDR1 MNHEY and CDR2 SVGEGT come from the germline V gene. This CDR3 spans 15 amino acids. The trim removed 5 bases at V and 6 bases at J, leaving 9 bases unmatched. The CDR3 region is CASSRGTRASNEQFF. The CDR3 nucleotides are TGTGCCAGCAGTCGCGGGACTAGGGCCTCCAATGAGCAGTTCTTC.

The V gene is TRBV5-1, the J gene TRBJ1-2; no clear D. Germline V gives CDR1 SGHRS, CDR2 YFSETQ. Between the trimmed V and J ends, which lost 0 bases and 7 bases, there was a span of 13 bases. The CDR3 covers 14 residues. CDR3 DNA sequence: TGCGCCAGCAGCTTGGCGGCAGGCTTCTCTGGCTACACCTTC. Its translation is CASSLAAGFSGYTF.

This rearrangement joins TRBV27 to TRBJ2-2; D remains ambiguous. This CDR3 spans 15 amino acids. With 6 bases removed from V and 4 bases from J, the gap between germline ends came to 15 bases. CDR1 and CDR2 from the germline V gene are MNHEY and SMNVEV (reference sequence). CDR3 DNA: TGTGCCAGCAGCCCAACTCGACTGCTCACCGGGGAGCTGTTTTTT. Translated: CASSPTRLLTGELFF.

This clone was seen a handful of times. The rearrangement joins TRBV28 to TRBJ1-6; 7 bases are shared with TRBD1. The CDR3 length is 15 residues. The V gene end was trimmed by 1 base and the J gene end by 10 bases; junction bases not matched to a gene: 7. Germline-derived CDR1 and CDR2 are MDHEN and SYDVKM. DNA of the CDR3: TGTGCCAGCAGTTTATTTTCCGGACAGGTCTCACCCCTCCACTTT. This encodes CASSLFSGQVSPLHF.

This chain connects TRBV5-1 to TRBJ1-2; 12 bases match TRBD1. The CDR3 runs 14 residues. V lost 4 bases to trimming and J lost 7 bases; unmatched junction nucleotides: 5. Germline lookup yields CDR1 SGHRS and CDR2 YFSETQ. This chain's CDR3 is CASSQGQGALGYTF. As DNA, the CDR3 is TGCGCCAGCAGCCAGGGACAGGGGGCGCTTGGCTACACCTTC.

Notes on this clone: The same CDR3 also results from other DNA sequences found in this sample. The chain employs TRBV5-1 and TRBJ1-1; the D is unclear. Trimming left V 0 bases short and J 0 bases short, with 9 bases between. Germline-derived CDR1 and CDR2 are SGHRS and YFSETQ. CDR3 length: 15 residues. The CDR3 spells CASSLEPGMNTEAFF. In nucleotides, the CDR3 is TGCGCCAGCAGCTTGGAGCCGGGGATGAACACTGAAGCTTTCTTT.

V usage is TRBV3-1 (or the pseudogene TRBV3-2) and J usage is TRBJ2-7; D unclear. Per germline, CDR1 LGHDT and CDR2 YNNKEL (reference sequence). The V and J ends lost 1 base and 6 bases respectively, with 7 bases between them. The CDR3 runs 12 residues. The CDR3 nucleotides read TGTGCCAGCAGCCAAGTGACATCCGAGCAGTACTTC. The encoded protein is CASSQVTSEQYF.

V is TRBV27 and J is TRBJ1-2, with a weak D call TRBD1 (5 bases). Trimming took off 5 bases at V and 0 bases at J, with 13 bases between the two ends. From germline, CDR1 is MNHEY and CDR2 SMNVEV (reference sequence). The CDR3 length is 15 residues. The CDR3 sequence is CASSPRRGANYGYTF. CDR3 sequence (DNA): TGTGCCAGCAGTCCCAGACGGGGGGCTAACTATGGCTACACCTTC.

This rearrangement joins TRBV6-6 to TRBJ2-1; D is unclear. V was clipped by 3 bases and J by 0 bases, with 6 bases between them. This CDR3 is built from 14 residues. Germline V gives CDR1 MNHNY, CDR2 SVGAGI (reference sequence). CDR3 sequence reads: CASSYSSSYNEQFF. The CDR3 coding sequence is TGTGCCAGCAGTTATTCGAGCTCCTACAATGAGCAGTTCTTC.

This rearrangement joins TRBV18 to TRBJ2-7; TRBD1 aligns across 7 bases. Per the germline V gene, CDR1 is KGHSH and CDR2 is LQKENI. The CDR3 covers 15 residues. The junction had 10 bases not matched to a gene; V was cut back by 3 bases and J by 5 bases. CDR3 DNA: TGTGCCAGCTCACCGGGGCAGGGGGTAAGTAACGAGCAGTACTTC. Translating it yields CASSPGQGVSNEQYF.

The chain carries TRBV11-2 and TRBJ2-1; the match to TRBD1 covers 8 bases. The CDR3 totals 15 residues. Looked up from germline, CDR1 is SGHAT and CDR2 is FQNNGV. V lost 4 bases to trimming and J lost 4 bases; unmatched junction nucleotides: 6. CDR3 DNA sequence: TGTGCCAGCAGCTACGCGGGACAGGCGTACAATGAGCAGTTCTTC. It is translated as CASSYAGQAYNEQFF.

This chain links TRBV9 with TRBJ1-1, with unresolved D. CDR3 length equals 14 residues. CDR1 is SGDLS, CDR2 YYNGEE, per germline. V lost 0 bases to trimming and J lost 4 bases, with 10 bases between them. CDR3 sequence reads: CASSVEGVGTEAFF. The CDR3 coding sequence is TGTGCCAGCAGCGTAGAGGGAGTAGGCACTGAAGCTTTCTTT.